This T cell receptor (beta chain) was identified during a study of T cell responses to AZD1222 COVID-19 vaccine. The overall study: Second doses at about 4 or about 12 weeks were pooled. General observations from the study: Of spike-specific TCRs, nearly half reportedly target regions left unmutated in variants. Along spike, vaccine-associated CD4 TCRs were found throughout, with dominance at 160-218 and 743-854.

Generated by immunoSEQ multiplex PCR, the TCRdb table keeps only in-frame clones and is missing some. This sample has about 120,000 clones, with roughly 90% found just once. The V and J ends lost 0 bases and 1 base respectively, with 5 bases between them. The germline gives CDR1 SGHVS, CDR2 FQNEAQ. The CDR3 runs to 14 residues. Concerning this clone: Antigen specificity is unknown.

This sequence joins TRBV7-8 and TRBJ2-3; D call uncertain. This clonotype originated in an adult in good health. The sequences come from peripheral blood, collected on day 0 of AZD1222 vaccination. In DNA form, the CDR3 reads TGTGCCAGCAGCTTAGCGCTCGGCACAGATACGCAGTATTTT. It yields the protein CASSLALGTDTQYF.